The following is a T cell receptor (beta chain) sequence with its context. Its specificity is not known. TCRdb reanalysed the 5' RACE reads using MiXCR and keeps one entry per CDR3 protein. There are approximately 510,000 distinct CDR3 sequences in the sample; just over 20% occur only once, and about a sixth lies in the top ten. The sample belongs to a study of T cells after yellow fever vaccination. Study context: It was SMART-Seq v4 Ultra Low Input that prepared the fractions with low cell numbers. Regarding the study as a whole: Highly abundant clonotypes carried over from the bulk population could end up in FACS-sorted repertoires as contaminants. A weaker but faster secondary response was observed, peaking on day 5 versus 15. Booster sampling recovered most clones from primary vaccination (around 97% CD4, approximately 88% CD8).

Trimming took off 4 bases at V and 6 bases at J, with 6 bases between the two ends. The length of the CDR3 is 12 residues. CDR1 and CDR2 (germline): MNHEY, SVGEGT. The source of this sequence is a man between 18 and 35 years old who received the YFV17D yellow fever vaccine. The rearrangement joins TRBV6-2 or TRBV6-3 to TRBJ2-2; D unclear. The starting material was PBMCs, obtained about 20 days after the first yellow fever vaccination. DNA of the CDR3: TGTGCCAGCAGTTGGAAATCCGGGGAGCTGTTTTTT. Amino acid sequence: CASSWKSGELFF.